The T cell receptor (beta chain) described here comes from a study of blood T cell repertoires in COVID-19. Study overall: T cells, B-cell-depleted T cells, or PBMCs provided the cDNA or gDNA that served as material.

The authors' processing: Counts of nucleated cells, estimated from reference gene primer amplification, were obtained. Repertoires were generated with immunoSEQ multiplex PCR, while TCRdb's copy carries only in-frame clones and drops some. The V and J calls and the clone size are those of that table, but D and trimming were determined from the DNA. The repertoire holds 200,000 to 250,000 clones, with approximately 85% as singletons. The V segment lost 7 bases and the J segment 10 bases; nucleotides outside the gene matches: 17. The CDR3 length is 17 residues. Germline CDR1 reads LNHDA; CDR2 reads SQIVND (reference sequence). In its sample, this clone was seen a few times.

Specimen: peripheral blood. The chain is built from TRBV19 and TRBJ1-6, with 9 nucleotides matching TRBD1. This TCR was sampled from a man in his fifties or sixties who had recovered from COVID-19. The CDR3 DNA reads as TGTGCCAGTACCCAGGGACAGGGACGAGGGAGGAACTCACCCCTCCACTTT. Its translation is CASTQGQGRGRNSPLHF.